The 30 T cell receptor beta chains given below trace back to one sample, sequenced in a study of T cell responses to AZD1222 COVID-19 vaccine. TCRdb's table, derived via immunoSEQ multiplex PCR, lists solely in-frame clones and lacks some. This sample has some 170,000 clones, with about 89% found just once. This specimen consisted of peripheral blood, obtained on day 0 of AZD1222 vaccination. Source of these receptors: an adult in good health.

The table lists this clone with a count of one. The junction and the germline gene differ at one end; a read error may be behind it. This chain uses TRBV6-5 with TRBJ2-5; 7 bases agree with TRBD2. Germline loops: CDR1 MNHEY, CDR2 SVGAGI. The CDR3 consists of 14 residues. The CDR3 loop is CASSHSSGRRTQYF. The CDR3 region has the DNA TGTGCCAGCAGTCACTCTAGCGGCAGGAGGACCCAGTACTTC.

This clone was counted a single time. This chain connects TRBV28 to TRBJ1-2, with TRBD1 identical over 7 bases. Per germline, CDR1 MDHEN and CDR2 SYDVKM. V was pared by 2 bases and J by 3 bases, with 12 bases of the junction left unmatched. The CDR3 is 17 amino acids. The DNA of the CDR3 is TGTGCCAGCAGTTTAGTTCGTTTAAGGGGACAGCACTATGGCTACACCTTC. It translates to CASSLVRLRGQHYGYTF.

The chain joins TRBV5-1 to TRBJ1-4; no definite D call. The CDR3 has 14 amino acids. The germline V and J ends were trimmed by 1 base and 4 bases, with 8 bases remaining between them. Germline V gives CDR1 SGHRS, CDR2 YFSETQ. CDR3: CASSLWQDNEKLFF. The CDR3 nucleotides are TGCGCCAGCAGCTTGTGGCAGGATAATGAAAAACTGTTTTTT. The full variable domain, completed using reference TRBV5-1 and TRBJ1-4, is KAGVTQTPRYLIKTRGQQVTLSCSPISGHRSVSWYQQTPGQGLQFLFEYFSETQRNKGNFPGRFSGRQFSNSRSEMNVSTLELGDSALYLCASSLWQDNEKLFFGSGTQLSVL.

This chain uses TRBV11-2 with TRBJ1-3, with D possibly TRBD1 on 5 matching bases. Germline loops: CDR1 SGHAT, CDR2 FQNNGV. The CDR3 consists of 15 residues. The V end lost 2 bases, the J end lost 4 bases, and 12 bases lay between the germline ends. In DNA form, the CDR3 reads TGTGCCAGCAGCTTACAGGGAACCTCGGGAAACACCATATATTTT. It specifies CASSLQGTSGNTIYF.

The chain combines TRBV28 with TRBJ2-7; 9 bases line up with TRBD2. The CDR3 is made up of 14 amino acids. Germline V gene sequence: CDR1 MDHEN, CDR2 SYDVKM. Trimming cost V 6 bases and J 4 bases; bases outside gene matches: 7. CDR3 DNA sequence: TGTGCCAGCAGAGGCGGGAGGGCCGGGTACGAGCAGTACTTC. Translated, it gives CASRGGRAGYEQYF.

This rearrangement joins TRBV6-6 to TRBJ2-7; 7 bases are a match to TRBD1. Germline lookup yields CDR1 MNHNY and CDR2 SVGAGI (reference sequence). This CDR3 contains 12 residues. V lost 4 bases to trimming and J lost 5 bases; unmatched junction nucleotides: 2. CDR3 in amino acids: CASSSTGNEQYF. CDR3 bases: TGTGCCAGCAGTTCGACAGGGAACGAGCAGTACTTC.

V is TRBV3-1 (or the pseudogene TRBV3-2) and J is TRBJ1-2; unclear D gene. Looked up from germline, CDR1 is LGHDT and CDR2 is YNNKEL (reference sequence). V was shortened by 3 bases and J by 7 bases, with 15 bases between the two germline ends. CDR3 size: 14 residues. The CDR3 protein is CASSHYGERFGYTF. In nucleotides, the CDR3 is TGTGCCAGCAGCCATTATGGGGAACGTTTTGGCTACACCTTC.

The CDR3 nucleotides read TGTGCCAGCAGTTCGCAGGGACAGCTAATGAACACTGAAGCTTTCTTT. Protein product: CASSSQGQLMNTEAFF. The chain employs TRBV25-1 and TRBJ1-1; 7 positions agree with TRBD1. Germline assignment: CDR1 MGHDK and CDR2 SYGVNS. The CDR3 totals 16 residues. V lost 5 bases to trimming and J lost 0 bases; unmatched junction nucleotides: 9. Using reference TRBV25-1 and TRBJ1-1 for the parts outside the CDR3, the full variable domain is EADIYQTPRYLVIGTGKKITLECSQTMGHDKMYWYQQDPGMELHLIHYSYGVNSTEKGDLSSESTVSRIRTEHFPLTLESARPSHTSQYLCASSSQGQLMNTEAFFGQGTRLTVV.

This chain links TRBV5-1 with TRBJ2-7, with 9 bases lining up with TRBD2. The germline CDR1 and CDR2 sequences are SGHRS and YFSETQ. The CDR3 sequence is 17 residues long. After removal of 0 bases from V and 6 bases from J, the junction contained 13 bases not matched to a gene. DNA of the CDR3: TGCGCCAGCAGCTTGGCGAGTAGCGGGAGTCAAATTCGCGAGCAGTACTTC. Translating gives CASSLASSGSQIREQYF.

This clone was detected once. This rearrangement joins TRBV6-1 to TRBJ2-7, with 7 bases aligning to TRBD1. The CDR3 consists of 16 residues. With 4 bases clipped from V and 3 bases from J, the junction kept 12 bases outside the gene matches. Germline V lookup: CDR1 MNHNS, CDR2 SASEGT. CDR3 nucleotide sequence: TGTGCCAGCAGTGCCCCGGTCAGGGGGTTTGGCTACGAGCAGTACTTC. This encodes CASSAPVRGFGYEQYF.

This clone came up once. V and J are TRBV6-5 and TRBJ2-7; 9 nucleotides align to TRBD2. The V segment lost 6 bases and the J segment 6 bases; nucleotides outside the gene matches: 12. Germline CDR1 reads MNHEY; CDR2 reads SVGAGI. The CDR3 consists of 15 residues. In nucleotides, the CDR3 is TGTGCCAGCAGCCAGACGGCGGGAGGGCCGCGCGAGCAGTACTTC. Protein product: CASSQTAGGPREQYF.

This clone was counted a single time. The V and J genes are TRBV5-1 and TRBJ2-3; D is possibly TRBD1 or TRBD2 (6 bases each). The CDR3 has 18 amino acids. The V end lost 4 bases, the J end lost 4 bases, and 25 bases lay between the germline ends. CDR1 is SGHRS and CDR2 is YFSETQ in the germline V gene. CDR3 nucleotide sequence: TGCGCCAGCAGCACAGGGACTCCGCTCCGCCGGGACCCAGATACGCAGTATTTT. Translating it yields CASSTGTPLRRDPDTQYF.

This chain uses TRBV5-1 with TRBJ1-3; D might be TRBD1 (5 bases). CDR1 and CDR2 from the germline V gene are SGHRS and YFSETQ. Trimming cost V 4 bases and J 0 bases, with 11 bases left between them. The CDR3 is made up of 15 amino acids. CDR3 in DNA: TGCGCCAGCAGCACAGGCTCTACCTCTGGAAACACCATATATTTT. This translates into CASSTGSTSGNTIYF.

This clone occurred once. The chain employs TRBV6-5 and TRBJ1-1, with no clear D. This CDR3 is built from 13 residues. The germline CDR1 and CDR2 sequences are MNHEY and SVGAGI. V was shortened by 2 bases and J by 1 base, with 5 bases between the two germline ends. The CDR3 protein is CASSYRGNTEAFF. In DNA form, the CDR3 reads TGTGCCAGCAGTTACCGGGGGAACACTGAAGCTTTCTTT.

The rearrangement links TRBV7-2 to TRBJ1-1; perhaps TRBD1 as D (6 bases). Trimming took 7 bases from V and 10 from J, leaving 25 bases between them. Germline V gene data show CDR1 as SGHTA and CDR2 as FQGNSA. The CDR3 has 15 residues. CDR3 sequence (DNA): TGTGCCAGCACGATTCCGGGACACCTCCTAGGAGGAGCTTTCTTT. Translation gives CASTIPGHLLGGAFF.

The V and J genes are TRBV6-1 and TRBJ2-7; D is perhaps TRBD1 (6 bases). The CDR3 length is 14 residues. CDR1 is MNHNS, CDR2 SASEGT, per germline. Trimming took 6 bases from V and 0 from J, leaving 12 bases between them. The CDR3 bases are TGTGCCAGCAGCCCCGGGACATCCTCCTACGAGCAGTACGTC. This sequence encodes CASSPGTSSYEQYV.

This chain joins TRBV14 and TRBJ2-2; D remains unclear. V was shortened by 4 bases and J by 4 bases, with 16 bases between the two germline ends. Per germline, CDR1 SGHDN and CDR2 FVKESK. The CDR3 runs 16 residues. CDR3: CASSPLLEGRTGELFF. In nucleotides, the CDR3 is TGTGCCAGCAGCCCCCTCCTGGAAGGGCGCACCGGGGAGCTGTTTTTT.

The rearrangement uses TRBV7-6 and TRBJ1-3; D unresolved. The germline V gene encodes CDR1 SGHVS and CDR2 FNYEAQ. V gave up 6 bases and J gave up 5 bases, with 5 bases separating them. The CDR3 spans 11 residues. The CDR3 sequence: CASSPRNTIYF. CDR3 bases: TGTGCCAGCAGTCCCAGAAACACCATATATTTT.

The chain has TRBV10-3 and TRBJ1-5; the D is unclear. The CDR3 sequence is 15 residues long. The germline V and J ends were trimmed by 3 bases and 0 bases, with 9 bases remaining between them. CDR1 is ENHRY, CDR2 SYGVKD, per germline. The CDR3 here is CAISDAGSSNQPQHF. The DNA of the CDR3 is TGTGCCATCAGTGACGCGGGGTCTAGCAATCAGCCCCAGCATTTT.

This clone has only a few counts. The chain recombines TRBV27 with TRBJ1-6; tentatively, D is TRBD1 (5 bases). Trimming took 0 bases from V and 10 from J, leaving 13 bases between them. Germline V gene lookup returns CDR1 MNHEY and CDR2 SMNVEV (reference sequence). The CDR3 has 15 amino acids. The CDR3 DNA reads TGTGCCAGCAGTTTATCGAGGGGCACGGGGTCACCCCTCCACTTT. Protein sequence: CASSLSRGTGSPLHF.

The chain combines TRBV5-8 with TRBJ1-4; 7 nucleotides agree with TRBD1. V was pared by 0 bases and J by 5 bases, with 4 bases of the junction left unmatched. The CDR3 is made up of 15 amino acids. Germline V gene lookup returns CDR1 SGHTS and CDR2 YDEGEE. The CDR3 loop reads CASSLGRRGNEKLFF. The CDR3 DNA reads TGTGCCAGCAGCTTGGGGCGCAGGGGGAATGAAAAACTGTTTTTT.

V gene TRBV4-1 combines with J gene TRBJ1-1; D call uncertain. From germline, CDR1 is MGHRA and CDR2 YSYEKL. The CDR3 is 14 residues long. Trimming shortened V by 0 bases and J by 6 bases, and 11 bases separated the two germline ends. CDR3 DNA sequence: TGCGCCAGCAGCCAAGAGATTCGACGCGCTGAAGCTTTCTTT. It encodes CASSQEIRRAEAFF.

This clone was counted between two and nine times. The genes are TRBV6-5 and TRBJ1-5, with D tentatively TRBD1 (5 bases). Germline assignment: CDR1 MNHEY and CDR2 SVGAGI. The CDR3 is 15 residues long. V dropped 6 bases and J dropped 0 bases, with 12 bases sitting between them. CDR3 sequence (DNA): TGTGCCAGCAGAGCCGGGGGAAATAGCAATCAGCCCCAGCATTTT. It yields the protein CASRAGGNSNQPQHF.

This chain connects TRBV21-1 to TRBJ2-2; whether TRBD2, the table's D call, matches the DNA was not checked. TRBV21-1 is listed as a pseudogene. This CDR3 comprises 18 residues. The CDR3: CASSNRTSGRRGPGELFF. CDR3 DNA sequence: TGTGCCAGCAGCAATCGGACTAGCGGGAGAAGGGGCCCCGGGGAGCTGTTTTTT.

The J gene is TRBJ2-7, the V gene TRBV10-3, with TRBD1 matching over 8 bases. This CDR3 is built from 14 residues. Germline V gene lookup returns CDR1 ENHRY and CDR2 SYGVKD. The ends lost 3 bases at V and 2 bases at J; junction bases unmatched: 3. DNA of the CDR3: TGTGCCATCAGTGATAGGACAGGGACCTACGAGCAGTACGTC. Its protein product is CAISDRTGTYEQYV.

Regarding this clone: Within the sample, other DNA sequences also encode this same CDR3. The chain is built from TRBV30 and TRBJ2-3, with D hard to call. CDR1 and CDR2 from the germline V gene are GTSNPN and SVGIG (reference sequence). Deletions cut 2 bases from V and 1 base from J, with 4 bases between. This CDR3 region has 12 residues. CDR3: CAWSTGTDTQYF. The CDR3 bases are TGTGCCTGGAGTACGGGCACAGATACGCAGTATTTT. Drawing the rest from reference TRBV30 and TRBJ2-3, the complete variable domain is SQTIHQWPATLVQPVGSPLSLECTVEGTSNPNLYWYRQAAGRGLQLLFYSVGIGQISSEVPQNLSASRPQDRQFILSSKKLLLSDSGFYLCAWSTGTDTQYFGPGTRLTVL.

With respect to this clone: The junction departs from the called germline gene at one end, perhaps through a read error. The chain employs TRBV28 and TRBJ2-2, with D unclear. In germline, CDR1 is MDHEN, CDR2 SYDVKM. The CDR3 is 15 residues long. Here the CDR3 reads CASSNTLTPTRELFF. Here the CDR3 DNA reads TGTGCCAGCAGCAACACCCTCACTCCCACCCGGGAGCTGTTTTTT.

This clone was picked up a small number of times. This chain joins TRBV12-3 or TRBV12-4 and TRBJ2-2; no clear D. The CDR3 extends over 13 amino acids. With 6 bases removed from V and 5 bases from J, the gap between germline ends came to 10 bases. This chain's CDR3 is CASSLLRTGELFF. The CDR3 DNA sequence: TGTGCCAGCAGCCTCTTACGGACCGGGGAGCTGTTTTTT.

This chain links TRBV19 with TRBJ2-7; the D gene is possibly TRBD2 (7 bases). The CDR3 totals 15 residues. V dropped 6 bases and J dropped 4 bases, with 19 bases sitting between them. From germline, CDR1 is LNHDA and CDR2 SQIVND (reference sequence). This chain's CDR3 is CASSSSGGNRYEQYF. CDR3 DNA sequence: TGTGCCAGTAGCTCCTCGGGGGGCAATCGGTACGAGCAGTACTTC.

This clone was seen a handful of times. The V and J genes are TRBV7-3 and TRBJ1-2; 9 nucleotides agree with TRBD1. The CDR3 loop spans 15 amino acids. Germline V CDR1 and CDR2: SGHTA, FQGTGA. With V trimmed by 5 bases and J by 8 bases, 12 bases remained unmatched. The CDR3 is CASSAAPDRGKGYTF. In DNA, the CDR3 is TGTGCCAGCAGCGCCGCCCCTGACAGGGGGAAAGGCTACACCTTC.